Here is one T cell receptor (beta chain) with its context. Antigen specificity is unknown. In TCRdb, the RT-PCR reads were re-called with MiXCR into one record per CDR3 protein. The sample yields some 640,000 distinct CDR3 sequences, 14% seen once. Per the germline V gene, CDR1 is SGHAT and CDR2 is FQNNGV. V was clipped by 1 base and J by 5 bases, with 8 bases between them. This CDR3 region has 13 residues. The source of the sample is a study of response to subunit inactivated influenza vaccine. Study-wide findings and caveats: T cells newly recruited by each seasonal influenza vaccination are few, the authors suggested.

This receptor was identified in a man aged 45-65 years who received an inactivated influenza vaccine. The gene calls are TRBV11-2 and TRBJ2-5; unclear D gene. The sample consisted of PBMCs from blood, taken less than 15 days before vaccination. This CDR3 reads CASSLASSETQYF. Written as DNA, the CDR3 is TGTGCCAGCAGCTTAGCTAGTTCTGAGACCCAGTACTTC.